A selection of T cell receptor beta chains follows, all from one sample in a study of radiation and T cells in renal cell carcinoma. TCRdb keeps only in-frame clones here, not all; method: immunoSEQ multiplex PCR. The table lists 150,000 or so clones, around 90% of them singletons, with around 4.1% in the top ten. The specimen was blood, collected from a patient whose treatment included radiotherapy and nephrectomy. These receptors were obtained from a woman between 65 and 79 years old with renal cell carcinoma. The CDR3 runs from the conserved cysteine through the conserved F or W. Fields, in order: D gene, V gene, J gene, clone size, CDR3 protein, CDR3 DNA. D genes are given only for firm matches. Some rows have no size entry. The others give once, few or many, or a class for an expanded clone.

>NA|TRBV28|TRBJ2-2|once
CASSLRASGELFF
TGTGCCAGCAGTTTGAGAGCGTCCGGGGAGCTGTTTTTT
>NA|TRBV15|TRBJ2-1|NA
CATSRGGGNEQFF
TGTGCCACCAGCAGAGGAGGGGGGAATGAGCAGTTCTTC
>TRBD1|TRBV5-1|TRBJ2-3|NA
CASSLEGTGSTDTQYF
TGCGCCAGCAGCTTGGAAGGGACAGGGAGCACAGATACGCAGTATTTT
>NA|TRBV28|TRBJ2-7|NA
CASSQTGQKTYEQYF
TGTGCCAGCAGTCAGACTGGACAGAAGACCTACGAGCAGTACTTC
>TRBD2|TRBV15|TRBJ2-1|once
CATSRELAGPGGEQFF
TGTGCCACCAGCAGAGAGCTAGCGGGGCCTGGGGGTGAGCAGTTCTTC
>NA|TRBV30|TRBJ2-7|NA
CAWSKLDGYEQYF
TGTGCCTGGAGTAAATTGGACGGATACGAGCAGTACTTC
>TRBD2|TRBV14|TRBJ2-1|once
CASSQEWSSGGSYNEQFF
TGTGCCAGCAGCCAAGAGTGGAGTAGCGGGGGGTCCTACAATGAGCAGTTCTTC
>NA|TRBV7-9|TRBJ1-6|NA
CASSPSSGASPLHF
TGTGCCAGCAGCCCTTCGTCAGGAGCCTCACCCCTCCACTTT
>NA|TRBV5-4|TRBJ1-1|once
CASSLEIGLMNTEAFF
TGTGCCAGCAGCTTGGAGATCGGATTAATGAACACTGAAGCTTTCTTT
>TRBD1|TRBV5-1|TRBJ2-6|NA
CASSLLTGTGDNSGANVLTF
TGCGCCAGCAGCTTGCTGACCGGGACAGGGGATAACTCTGGGGCCAACGTCCTGACTTTC
>NA|TRBV12-2|TRBJ2-2|NA
CASRLATPGQGGRLFF
TGTGCAAGTCGCTTAGCGACCCCCGGACAGGGGGGAAGGCTGTTTTTT
>NA|TRBV5-1|TRBJ2-3|NA
CASSRTRGSDTQYF
TGCGCCAGTTCCCGGACTCGTGGGTCAGATACGCAGTATTTT